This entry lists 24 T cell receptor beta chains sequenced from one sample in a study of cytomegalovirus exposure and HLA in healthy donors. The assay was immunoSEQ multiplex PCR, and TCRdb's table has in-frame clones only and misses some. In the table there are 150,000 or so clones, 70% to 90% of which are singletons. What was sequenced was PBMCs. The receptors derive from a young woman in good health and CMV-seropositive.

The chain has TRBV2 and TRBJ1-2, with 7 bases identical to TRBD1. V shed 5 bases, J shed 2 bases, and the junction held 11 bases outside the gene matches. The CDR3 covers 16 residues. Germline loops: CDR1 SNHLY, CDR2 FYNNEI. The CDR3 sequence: CASSRIRGGQNYGYTF. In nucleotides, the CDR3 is TGTGCCAGCAGTCGAATCAGAGGGGGACAGAACTATGGCTACACCTTC.

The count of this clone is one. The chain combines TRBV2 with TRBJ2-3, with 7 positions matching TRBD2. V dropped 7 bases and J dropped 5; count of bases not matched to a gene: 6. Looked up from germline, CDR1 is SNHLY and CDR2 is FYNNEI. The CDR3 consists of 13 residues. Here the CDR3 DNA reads TGTGCCAGCACGCTAGCGGCGGTAGATACGCAGTATTTT. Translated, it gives CASTLAAVDTQYF.

The CDR3 region has the DNA TGTGCTAGTGGTTTTCTGCGTACCGGGGAGCTGTTTTTT. Translating it yields CASGFLRTGELFF. The rearrangement joins TRBV12-5 to TRBJ2-2; D is undetermined. Trimming left V 3 bases short and J 5 bases short, with 7 bases between. Germline loops: CDR1 LGHNT, CDR2 FRNRAP. The CDR3 runs to 13 residues.

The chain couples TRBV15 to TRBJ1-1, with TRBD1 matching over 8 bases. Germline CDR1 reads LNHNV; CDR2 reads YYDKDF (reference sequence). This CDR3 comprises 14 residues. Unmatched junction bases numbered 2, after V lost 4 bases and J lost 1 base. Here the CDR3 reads CATSIGTGNTEAFF. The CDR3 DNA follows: TGTGCCACCAGCATCGGGACAGGGAACACTGAAGCTTTCTTT.

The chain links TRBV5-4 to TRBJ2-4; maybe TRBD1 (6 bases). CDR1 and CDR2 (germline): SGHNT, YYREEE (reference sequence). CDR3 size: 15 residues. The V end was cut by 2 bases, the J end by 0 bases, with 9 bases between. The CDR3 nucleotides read TGTGCCAGCAGCTTAGCAGGGGTAGCCAAAAACATTCAGTACTTC. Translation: CASSLAGVAKNIQYF. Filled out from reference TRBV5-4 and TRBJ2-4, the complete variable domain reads ETGVTQSPTHLIKTRGQQVTLRCSSQSGHNTVSWYQQALGQGPQFIFQYYREEENGRGNFPPRFSGLQFPNYSSELNVNALELDDSALYLCASSLAGVAKNIQYFGAGTRLSVL.

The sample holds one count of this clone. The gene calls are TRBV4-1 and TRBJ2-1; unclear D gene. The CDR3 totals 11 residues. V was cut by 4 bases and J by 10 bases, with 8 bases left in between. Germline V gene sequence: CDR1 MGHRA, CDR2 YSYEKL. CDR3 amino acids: CASSRLEEQFF. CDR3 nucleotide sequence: TGCGCCAGCAGCCGTTTGGAGGAGCAGTTCTTC.

CDR3 nucleotides: TGTGCCAGCAGATACTCGACTAGTCGCACAGATACGCAGTATTTT. Amino acids: CASRYSTSRTDTQYF. The rearrangement uses TRBV28 and TRBJ2-3; tentatively, D is TRBD2 (6 bases). The CDR3 length is 15 residues. From germline, CDR1 is MDHEN and CDR2 SYDVKM. V was trimmed by 6 bases and J by 1 base, leaving 14 bases between them.

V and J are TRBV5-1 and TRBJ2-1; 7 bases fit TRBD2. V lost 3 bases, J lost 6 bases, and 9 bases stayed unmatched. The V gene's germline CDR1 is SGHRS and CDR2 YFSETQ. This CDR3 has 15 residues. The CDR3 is CASSSLLGGGNEQFF. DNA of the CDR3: TGCGCCAGCAGCTCCCTTTTAGGCGGGGGCAATGAGCAGTTCTTC.

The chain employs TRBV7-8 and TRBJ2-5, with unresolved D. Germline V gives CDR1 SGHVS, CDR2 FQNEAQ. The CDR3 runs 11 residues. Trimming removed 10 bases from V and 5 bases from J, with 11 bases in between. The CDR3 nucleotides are TGTGCCATCGGTGTCGTGGAGACCCAGTACTTC. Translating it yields CAIGVVETQYF.

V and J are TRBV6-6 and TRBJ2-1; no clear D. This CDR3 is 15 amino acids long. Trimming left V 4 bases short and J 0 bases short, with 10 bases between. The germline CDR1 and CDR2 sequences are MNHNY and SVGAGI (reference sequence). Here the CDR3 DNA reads TGTGCCAGCAGTTTTGCGGATAGCTCCTACAATGAGCAGTTCTTC. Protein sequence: CASSFADSSYNEQFF.

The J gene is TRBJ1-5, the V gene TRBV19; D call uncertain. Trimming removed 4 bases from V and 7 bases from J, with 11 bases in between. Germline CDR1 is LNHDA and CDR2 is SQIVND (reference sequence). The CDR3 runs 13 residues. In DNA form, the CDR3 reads TGTGCCAGTAGTACCGCGGGCGAACAGCCCCAGCATTTT. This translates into CASSTAGEQPQHF.

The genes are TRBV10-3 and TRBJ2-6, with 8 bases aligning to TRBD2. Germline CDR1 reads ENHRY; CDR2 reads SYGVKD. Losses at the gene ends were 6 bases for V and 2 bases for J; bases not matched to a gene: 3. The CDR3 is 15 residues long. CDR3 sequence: CAIRAGGAGANVLTF. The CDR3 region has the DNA TGTGCCATCAGGGCGGGGGGCGCTGGGGCCAACGTCCTGACTTTC.

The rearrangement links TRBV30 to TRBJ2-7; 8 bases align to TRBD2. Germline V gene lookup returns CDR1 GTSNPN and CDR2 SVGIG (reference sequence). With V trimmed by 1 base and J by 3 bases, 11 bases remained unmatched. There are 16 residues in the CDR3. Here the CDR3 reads CAWSAGRGGRSYEQYF. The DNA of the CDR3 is TGTGCCTGGAGTGCGGGGCGCGGCGGGAGGAGCTACGAGCAGTACTTC. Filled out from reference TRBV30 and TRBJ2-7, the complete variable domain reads SQTIHQWPATLVQPVGSPLSLECTVEGTSNPNLYWYRQAAGRGLQLLFYSVGIGQISSEVPQNLSASRPQDRQFILSSKKLLLSDSGFYLCAWSAGRGGRSYEQYFGPGTRLTVT.

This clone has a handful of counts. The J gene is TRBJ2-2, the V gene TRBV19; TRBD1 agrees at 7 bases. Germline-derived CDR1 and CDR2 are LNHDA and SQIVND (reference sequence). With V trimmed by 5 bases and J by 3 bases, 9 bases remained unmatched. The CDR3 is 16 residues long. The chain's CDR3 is CASSLPRGLDTGELFF. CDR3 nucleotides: TGTGCCAGTAGTCTTCCGAGGGGGCTCGACACCGGGGAGCTGTTTTTT.

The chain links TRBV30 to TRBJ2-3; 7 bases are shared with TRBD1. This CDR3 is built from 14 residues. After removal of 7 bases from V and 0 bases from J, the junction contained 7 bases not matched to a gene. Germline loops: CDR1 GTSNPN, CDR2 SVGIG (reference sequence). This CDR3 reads CAYTDRASTDTQYF. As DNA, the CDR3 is TGTGCCTACACTGACAGGGCAAGCACAGATACGCAGTATTTT.

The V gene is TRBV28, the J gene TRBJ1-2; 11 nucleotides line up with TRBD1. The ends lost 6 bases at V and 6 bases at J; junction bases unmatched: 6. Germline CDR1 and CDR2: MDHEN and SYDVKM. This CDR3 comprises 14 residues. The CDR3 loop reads CASSQDRGLNGYTF. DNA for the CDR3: TGTGCCAGCAGCCAGGACAGGGGGCTGAATGGCTACACCTTC.

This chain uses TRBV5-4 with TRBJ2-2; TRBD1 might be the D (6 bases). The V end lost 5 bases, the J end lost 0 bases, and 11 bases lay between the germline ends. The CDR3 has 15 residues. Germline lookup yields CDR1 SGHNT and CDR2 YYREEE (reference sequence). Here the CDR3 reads CASRPQGTNTGELFF. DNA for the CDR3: TGTGCCAGCAGGCCACAGGGTACGAACACCGGGGAGCTGTTTTTT.

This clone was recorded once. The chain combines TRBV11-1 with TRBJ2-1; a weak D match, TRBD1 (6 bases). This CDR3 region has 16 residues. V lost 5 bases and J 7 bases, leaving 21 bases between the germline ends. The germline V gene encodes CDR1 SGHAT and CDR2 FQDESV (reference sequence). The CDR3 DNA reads TGTGCCAGCAGCCTACAGGTAACGGGACACCGGAATGAGCAGTTCTTC. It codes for CASSLQVTGHRNEQFF.

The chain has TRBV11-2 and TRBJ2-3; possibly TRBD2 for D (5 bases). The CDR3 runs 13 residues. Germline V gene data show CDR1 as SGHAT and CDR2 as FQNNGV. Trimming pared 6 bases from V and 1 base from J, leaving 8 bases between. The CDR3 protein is CASRLVGTDTQYF. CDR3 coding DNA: TGTGCCAGCAGACTAGTCGGCACAGATACGCAGTATTTT.

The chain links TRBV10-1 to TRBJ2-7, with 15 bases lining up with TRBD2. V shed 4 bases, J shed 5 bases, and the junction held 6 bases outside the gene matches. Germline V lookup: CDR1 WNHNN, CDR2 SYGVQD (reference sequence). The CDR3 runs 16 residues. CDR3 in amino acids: CASSGGLAGGRNEQYF. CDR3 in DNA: TGCGCCAGCAGTGGGGGACTAGCGGGAGGTAGGAACGAGCAGTACTTC.

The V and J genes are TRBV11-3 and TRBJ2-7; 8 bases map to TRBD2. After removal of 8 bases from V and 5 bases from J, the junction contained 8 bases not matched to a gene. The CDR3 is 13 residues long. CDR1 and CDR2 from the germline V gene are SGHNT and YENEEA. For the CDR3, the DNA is TGTGCCAGCGCACCGGGACTAGTCCACGAGCAGTACTTC. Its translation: CASAPGLVHEQYF.

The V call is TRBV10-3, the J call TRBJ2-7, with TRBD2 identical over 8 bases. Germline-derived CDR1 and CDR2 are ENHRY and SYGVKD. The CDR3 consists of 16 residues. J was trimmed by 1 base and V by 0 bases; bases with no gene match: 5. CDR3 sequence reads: CAISESPLAGSYEQYF. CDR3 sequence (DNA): TGTGCCATCAGTGAGTCGCCCCTAGCGGGTTCCTACGAGCAGTACTTC.

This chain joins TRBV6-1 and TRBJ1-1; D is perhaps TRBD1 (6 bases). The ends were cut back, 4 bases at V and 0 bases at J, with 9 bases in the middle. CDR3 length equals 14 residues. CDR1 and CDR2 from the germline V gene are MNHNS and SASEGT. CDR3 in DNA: TGTGCCAGCAGTGGGGGGCGGTTGAACACTGAAGCTTTCTTT. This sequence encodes CASSGGRLNTEAFF.

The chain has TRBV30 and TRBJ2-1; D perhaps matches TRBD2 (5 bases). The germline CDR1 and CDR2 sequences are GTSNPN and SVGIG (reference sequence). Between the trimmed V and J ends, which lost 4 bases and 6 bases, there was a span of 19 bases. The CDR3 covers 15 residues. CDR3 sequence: CAWIPSSGPFNEQFF. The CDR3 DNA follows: TGTGCCTGGATCCCCTCCAGCGGACCCTTCAATGAGCAGTTCTTC. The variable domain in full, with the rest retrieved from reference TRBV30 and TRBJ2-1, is SQTIHQWPATLVQPVGSPLSLECTVEGTSNPNLYWYRQAAGRGLQLLFYSVGIGQISSEVPQNLSASRPQDRQFILSSKKLLLSDSGFYLCAWIPSSGPFNEQFFGPGTRLTVL.